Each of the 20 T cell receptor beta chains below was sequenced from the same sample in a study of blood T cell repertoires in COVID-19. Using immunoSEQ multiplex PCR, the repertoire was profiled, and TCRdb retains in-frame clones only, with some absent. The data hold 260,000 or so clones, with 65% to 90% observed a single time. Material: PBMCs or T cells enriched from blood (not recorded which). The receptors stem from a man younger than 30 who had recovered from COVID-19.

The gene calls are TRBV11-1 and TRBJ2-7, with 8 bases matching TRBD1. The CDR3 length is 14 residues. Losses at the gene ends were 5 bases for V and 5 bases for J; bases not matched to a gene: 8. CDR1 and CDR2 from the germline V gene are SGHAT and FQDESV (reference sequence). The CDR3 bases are TGTGCCAGCAGCCCCAGGACAGGGCTCGACGAGCAGTACTTC. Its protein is CASSPRTGLDEQYF. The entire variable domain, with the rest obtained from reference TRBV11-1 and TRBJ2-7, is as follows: EAEVAQSPRYKITEKSQAVAFWCDPISGHATLYWYRQILGQGPELLVQFQDESVVDDSQLPKDRFSAERLKGVDSTLKIQPAELGDSAMYLCASSPRTGLDEQYFGPGTRLTVT.

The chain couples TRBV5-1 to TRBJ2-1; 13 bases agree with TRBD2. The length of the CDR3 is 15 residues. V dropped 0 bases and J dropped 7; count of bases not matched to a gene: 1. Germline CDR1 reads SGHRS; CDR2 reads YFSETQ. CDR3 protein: CASSLEGLAGNEQFF. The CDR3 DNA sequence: TGCGCCAGCAGCTTGGAGGGACTAGCGGGAAATGAGCAGTTCTTC.

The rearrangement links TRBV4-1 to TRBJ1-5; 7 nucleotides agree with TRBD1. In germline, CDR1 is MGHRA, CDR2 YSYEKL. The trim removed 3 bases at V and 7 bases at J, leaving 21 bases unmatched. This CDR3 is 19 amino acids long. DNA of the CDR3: TGCGCCAGCAGCCACGGAGCCCACCCCGGGACAGCCTCCAACCAGCCCCAGCATTTT. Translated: CASSHGAHPGTASNQPQHF.

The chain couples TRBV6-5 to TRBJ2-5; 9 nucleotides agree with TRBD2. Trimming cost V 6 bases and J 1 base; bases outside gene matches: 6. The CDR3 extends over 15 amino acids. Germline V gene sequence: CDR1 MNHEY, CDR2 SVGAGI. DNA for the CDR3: TGTGCCAGCAGCCGGACTAGCGCATTCCAAGAGACCCAGTACTTC. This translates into CASSRTSAFQETQYF.

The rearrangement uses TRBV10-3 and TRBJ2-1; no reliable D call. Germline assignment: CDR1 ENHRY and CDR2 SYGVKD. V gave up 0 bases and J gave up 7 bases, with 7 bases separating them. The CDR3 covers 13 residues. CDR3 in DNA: TGTGCCATCAGTGAGTCGCTGGAGAATGAGCAGTTCTTC. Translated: CAISESLENEQFF.

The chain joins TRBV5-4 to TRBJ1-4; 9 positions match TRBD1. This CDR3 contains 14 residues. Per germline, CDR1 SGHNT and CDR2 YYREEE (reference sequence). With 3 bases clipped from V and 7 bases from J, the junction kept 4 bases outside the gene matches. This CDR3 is CASSSQGAGEKLFF. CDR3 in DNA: TGTGCCAGCAGCTCACAGGGGGCGGGTGAAAAACTGTTTTTT.

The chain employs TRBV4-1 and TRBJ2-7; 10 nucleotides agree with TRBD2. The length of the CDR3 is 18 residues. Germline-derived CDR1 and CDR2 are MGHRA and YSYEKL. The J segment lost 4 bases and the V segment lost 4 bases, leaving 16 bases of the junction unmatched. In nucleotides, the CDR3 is TGCGCCAGCAGCCTCCAGGCGGGGATAGCGGGAGGAGGATACGAGCAGTACTTC. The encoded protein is CASSLQAGIAGGGYEQYF.

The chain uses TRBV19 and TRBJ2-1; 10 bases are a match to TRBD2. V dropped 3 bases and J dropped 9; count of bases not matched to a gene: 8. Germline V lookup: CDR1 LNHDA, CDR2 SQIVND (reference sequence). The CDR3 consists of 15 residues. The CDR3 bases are TGTGCCAGTAGTATTACCCTAGCGGGAGATCGTGAGCAGTTCTTC. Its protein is CASSITLAGDREQFF.

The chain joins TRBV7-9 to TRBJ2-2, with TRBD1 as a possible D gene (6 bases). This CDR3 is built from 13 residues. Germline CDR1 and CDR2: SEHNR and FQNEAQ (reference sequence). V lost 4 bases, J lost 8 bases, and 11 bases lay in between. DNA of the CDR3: TGTGCCAGCAGCTCGACCGGGACAGGGGAGCTGTTTTTT. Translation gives CASSSTGTGELFF.

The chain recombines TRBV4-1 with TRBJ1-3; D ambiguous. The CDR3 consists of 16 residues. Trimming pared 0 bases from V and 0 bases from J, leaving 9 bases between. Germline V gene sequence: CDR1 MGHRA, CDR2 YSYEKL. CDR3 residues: CASSQDYSSSGNTIYF. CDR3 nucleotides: TGCGCCAGCAGCCAAGATTATAGCAGCTCTGGAAACACCATATATTTT.

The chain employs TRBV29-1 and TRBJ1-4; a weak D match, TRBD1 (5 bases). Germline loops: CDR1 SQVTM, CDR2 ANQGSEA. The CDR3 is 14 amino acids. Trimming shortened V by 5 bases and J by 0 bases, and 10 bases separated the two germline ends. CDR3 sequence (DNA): TGCAGCGTTTCGGACATCGCAACTAATGAAAAACTGTTTTTT. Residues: CSVSDIATNEKLFF.

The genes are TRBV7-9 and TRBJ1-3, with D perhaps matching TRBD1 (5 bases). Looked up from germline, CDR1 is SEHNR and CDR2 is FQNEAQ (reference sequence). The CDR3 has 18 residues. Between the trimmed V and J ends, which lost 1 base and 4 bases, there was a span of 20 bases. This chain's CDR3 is CASSLVRYGRAGGNTIYF. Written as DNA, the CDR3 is TGTGCCAGCAGCTTAGTTCGTTATGGCAGGGCCGGCGGAAACACCATATATTTT.

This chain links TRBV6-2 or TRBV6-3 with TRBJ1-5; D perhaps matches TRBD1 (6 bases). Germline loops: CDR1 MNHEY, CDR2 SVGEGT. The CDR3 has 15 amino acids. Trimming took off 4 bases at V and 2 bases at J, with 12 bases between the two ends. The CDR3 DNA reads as TGTGCCAGCAGTTTCGGGGACATCGGCAATCAGCCCCAGCATTTT. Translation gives CASSFGDIGNQPQHF.

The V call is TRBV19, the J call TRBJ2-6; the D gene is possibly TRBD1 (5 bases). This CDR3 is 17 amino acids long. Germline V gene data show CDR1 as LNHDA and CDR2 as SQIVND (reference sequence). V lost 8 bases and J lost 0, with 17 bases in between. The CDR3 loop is CASLKGQGGSGANVLTF. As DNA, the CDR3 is TGTGCCAGTCTTAAGGGGCAGGGCGGCTCTGGGGCCAACGTCCTGACTTTC.

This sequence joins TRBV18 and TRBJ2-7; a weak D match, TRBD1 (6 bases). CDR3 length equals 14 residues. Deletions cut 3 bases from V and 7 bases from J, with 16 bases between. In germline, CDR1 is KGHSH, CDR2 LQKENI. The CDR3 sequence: CASSPSAGTREQYF. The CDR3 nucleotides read TGTGCCAGCTCACCTTCAGCCGGGACACGGGAGCAGTACTTC.

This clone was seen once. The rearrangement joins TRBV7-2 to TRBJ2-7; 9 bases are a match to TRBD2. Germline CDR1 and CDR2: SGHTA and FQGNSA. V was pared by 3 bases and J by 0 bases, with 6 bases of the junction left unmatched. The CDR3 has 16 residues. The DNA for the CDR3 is TGTGCCAGCAGCTTCGGGGGTAGCGGGAGCTCCTACGAGCAGTACTTC. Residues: CASSFGGSGSSYEQYF.

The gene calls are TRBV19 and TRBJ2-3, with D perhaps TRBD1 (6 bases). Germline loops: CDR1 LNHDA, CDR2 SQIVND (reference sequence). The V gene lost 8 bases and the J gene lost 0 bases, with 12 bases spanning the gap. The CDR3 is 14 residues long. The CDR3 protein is CASWTRGSTDTQYF. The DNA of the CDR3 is TGTGCCAGTTGGACCAGGGGAAGCACAGATACGCAGTATTTT.

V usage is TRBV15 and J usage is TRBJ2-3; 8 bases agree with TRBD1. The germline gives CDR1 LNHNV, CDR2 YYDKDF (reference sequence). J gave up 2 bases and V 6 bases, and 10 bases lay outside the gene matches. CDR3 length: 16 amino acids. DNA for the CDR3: TGTGCCACCAGGCATTCCAGGGGGCCCTACACAGATACGCAGTATTTT. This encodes CATRHSRGPYTDTQYF.

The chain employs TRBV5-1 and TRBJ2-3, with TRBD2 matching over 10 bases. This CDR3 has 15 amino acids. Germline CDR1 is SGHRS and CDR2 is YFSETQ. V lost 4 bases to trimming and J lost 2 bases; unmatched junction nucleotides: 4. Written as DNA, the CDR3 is TGCGCCAGCAGCCCAGGACTAGCGGACACAGATACGCAGTATTTT. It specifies CASSPGLADTDTQYF.

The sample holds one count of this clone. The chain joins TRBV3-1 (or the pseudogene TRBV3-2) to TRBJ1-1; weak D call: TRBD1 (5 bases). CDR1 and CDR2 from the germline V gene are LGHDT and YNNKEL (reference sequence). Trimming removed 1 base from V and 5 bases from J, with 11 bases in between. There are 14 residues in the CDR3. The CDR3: CASSQGQMGTEAFF. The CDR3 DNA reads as TGTGCCAGCAGCCAAGGACAGATGGGGACTGAAGCTTTCTTT.